The 23 T cell receptor beta chains below come from one sample, sequenced in a study of T cell repertoires in cytomegalovirus infection (dated by TCRdb to between 2017 and 2020). TCRdb lists the instrument as Illumina HiSeq 1500. TCRdb handled the public reads itself, with Q25 trimming in fastp and clone calling in MiXCR, and kept productive beta chains. Every entry covers one CDR3 protein and lists the most common genes and DNA from its rows. The sample records about 230,000 distinct CDR3 sequences, 20% to 25% of which are singletons. Together, the top ten hold around a sixth of the sample. The material sequenced was CD8+ T cells from PBMCs. These receptors all come from a human donor in good health (CMV status not recorded). Some clones in this sample may be carry-over from other donors' samples.

V usage is TRBV7-8 and J usage is TRBJ1-2; 7 bases are a match to TRBD1. V trimming: 5 bases; J trimming: 5 bases; junction bases outside the gene matches: 8. Per the germline V gene, CDR1 is SGHVS and CDR2 is FQNEAQ. This CDR3 has 14 residues. This CDR3 reads CASSAPGTDYGYTF. In DNA, the CDR3 is TGTGCCAGCAGCGCTCCCGGGACAGATTATGGCTACACCTTC.

The chain links TRBV7-9 to TRBJ1-2, with TRBD1 matching 8 bases. The junction had 16 bases not matched to a gene; V was cut back by 8 bases and J by 5 bases. This CDR3 has 16 residues. Germline V CDR1 and CDR2: SEHNR, FQNEAQ (reference sequence). This CDR3 reads CASEGQGRRGEYGYTF. For the CDR3, the DNA is TGTGCCAGCGAAGGACAGGGTAGGCGTGGGGAATATGGCTACACCTTC.

This clonotype has more than one count but fewer than ten. The CDR3 protein is CASSQDPGQGGGTEAFF. CDR3 nucleotides: TGTGCCAGCAGCCAAGACCCGGGACAGGGTGGTGGCACTGAAGCTTTCTTT. V is TRBV4-2 and J is TRBJ1-1, with 9 bases matching TRBD1. The CDR3 runs 17 residues. In germline, CDR1 is LGHNA, CDR2 YNFKEQ. Germline trimming cut 0 bases from V and 4 bases from J; bases unmatched to any gene: 9.

A few counts support this clonotype. V usage is TRBV7-9 and J usage is TRBJ1-5, with D possibly TRBD1 on 6 matching bases. The CDR3 has 14 amino acids. The V and J ends lost 2 bases and 6 bases respectively, with 11 bases between them. Germline assignment: CDR1 SEHNR and CDR2 FQNEAQ (reference sequence). The CDR3 nucleotides are TGTGCCAGCAGCTTACGGGGGGCCGGTCAGCCCCAGCATTTT. This sequence encodes CASSLRGAGQPQHF.

This clonotype was observed a few times. The rearrangement joins TRBV7-6 to TRBJ2-3; 8 bases align to TRBD2. CDR3 length: 15 residues. Germline V CDR1 and CDR2: SGHVS, FNYEAQ. The V gene end was trimmed by 4 bases and the J gene end by 1 base; junction bases not matched to a gene: 4. The CDR3 nucleotides are TGTGCCAGCAGCTCGGCGGGGGGCGGCACAGATACGCAGTATTTT. Its translation: CASSSAGGGTDTQYF.

In this sample, this clonotype turned up many times. The chain couples TRBV7-9 to TRBJ2-2; TRBD2 is a possible D gene (5 bases). The germline CDR1 and CDR2 sequences are SEHNR and FQNEAQ (reference sequence). V was shortened by 3 bases and J by 1 base, with 9 bases between the two germline ends. This CDR3 region has 15 residues. The CDR3 nucleotides are TGTGCCAGCAGCTTTAACAGCGGGAACACCGGGGAGCTGTTTTTT. It specifies CASSFNSGNTGELFF.

This clonotype was observed at least ten times. This chain joins TRBV27 and TRBJ1-1; D unresolved. Germline V gene lookup returns CDR1 MNHEY and CDR2 SMNVEV (reference sequence). The V end lost 6 bases, the J end lost 4 bases, and 12 bases lay between the germline ends. The CDR3 consists of 13 residues. CDR3 protein: CASSLVAATEAFF. The CDR3 region has the DNA TGTGCCAGCAGCTTGGTGGCGGCCACTGAAGCTTTCTTT.

This clonotype was counted between two and nine times. V usage is TRBV19 and J usage is TRBJ1-1, with 7 bases that match TRBD1. V was pared by 3 bases and J by 5 bases, with 9 bases of the junction left unmatched. CDR1 is LNHDA and CDR2 is SQIVND in the germline V gene (reference sequence). The CDR3 spans 15 residues. CDR3: CASSMAAGGWTEAFF. The CDR3 region has the DNA TGTGCCAGTAGTATGGCGGCAGGGGGATGGACTGAAGCTTTCTTT.

This clonotype was found a few times. CDR3 DNA: TGTGCCAGCAACCTTATACTGACTGAAGCTTTCTTT. Amino acid sequence: CASNLILTEAFF. The V and J genes are TRBV7-2 and TRBJ1-1; D is ambiguous. The CDR3 has 12 residues. V lost 7 bases and J 5 bases, leaving 11 bases between the germline ends. The V gene's germline CDR1 is SGHTA and CDR2 FQGNSA.

This clonotype was recorded a few times. The gene calls are TRBV12-3 or TRBV12-4 and TRBJ1-1; D gene unclear. The CDR3 is 17 residues long. Trimming shortened V by 1 base and J by 3 bases, and 18 bases separated the two germline ends. CDR3 DNA: TGTGCCAGCAGTTTAGTCCCGTTCTCCGCGGTAGACACTGAAGCTTTCTTT. This encodes CASSLVPFSAVDTEAFF.

The rearrangement joins TRBV2 to TRBJ2-7; D is uncertain. CDR1 and CDR2 from the germline V gene are SNHLY and FYNNEI. The V and J ends lost 7 bases and 6 bases respectively, with 16 bases between them. The CDR3 spans 13 residues. The CDR3 sequence is CASTGGETFEQYF. The DNA of the CDR3 is TGTGCCAGCACGGGCGGTGAAACCTTCGAGCAGTACTTC.

This clonotype appeared a few times. V is TRBV29-1 and J is TRBJ2-3; 8 positions agree with TRBD1. This CDR3 is built from 14 residues. In germline, CDR1 is SQVTM, CDR2 ANQGSEA. The junction had 6 bases not matched to a gene; V was cut back by 2 bases and J by 5 bases. The CDR3 loop is CSVERWTGIDTQYF. CDR3 in DNA: TGCAGCGTTGAACGGTGGACAGGGATAGATACGCAGTATTTT.

There are many counts of this clonotype. The chain is built from TRBV7-2 and TRBJ1-1, with D maybe TRBD1 (5 bases). V was shortened by 5 bases and J by 11 bases, with 15 bases between the two germline ends. Germline V CDR1 and CDR2: SGHTA, FQGNSA. This CDR3 has 12 residues. The CDR3 DNA is TGTGCCAGCAGCCTCCAGGGTGCTGGCGCTTTCTTT. Translation gives CASSLQGAGAFF. The full variable domain, completed using reference TRBV7-2 and TRBJ1-1, is GAGVSQSPSNKVTEKGKDVELRCDPISGHTALYWYRQSLGQGLEFLIYFQGNSAPDKSGLPSDRFSAERTGGSVSTLTIQRTQQEDSAVYLCASSLQGAGAFFGQGTRLTVV.

This clonotype was seen ten or more times. This chain joins TRBV12-3 or TRBV12-4 and TRBJ2-2; D may match TRBD1 or TRBD2 (5 bases each). This CDR3 contains 16 residues. With 6 bases removed from V and 2 bases from J, the gap between germline ends came to 16 bases. The CDR3 DNA is TGTGCCAGCAGCGCCTGGGGACCGAGTAACACCGGGGAGCTGTTTTTT. This gives the protein CASSAWGPSNTGELFF.

This clonotype was seen many times. The chain has TRBV7-2 and TRBJ2-7; D is perhaps TRBD1 or TRBD2 (5 bases each). V lost 4 bases to trimming and J lost 0 bases, with 13 bases between them. This CDR3 is 15 amino acids long. CDR1 SGHTA and CDR2 FQGNSA come from the germline V gene. Here the CDR3 DNA reads TGTGCCAGCAGCTCCGGGGACGGAAGCTCCTACGAGCAGTACTTC. It specifies CASSSGDGSSYEQYF.

The chain combines TRBV9 with TRBJ2-5; TRBD2 aligns across 7 bases. Germline values: CDR1 SGDLS, CDR2 YYNGEE. The CDR3 spans 14 residues. The V gene end was trimmed by 0 bases and the J gene end by 1 base; junction bases not matched to a gene: 0. CDR3 loop: CASSVASGQETQYF. For the CDR3, the DNA is TGTGCCAGCAGCGTAGCTAGCGGCCAAGAGACCCAGTACTTC.

The chain combines TRBV12-3 or TRBV12-4 with TRBJ2-2, with no clear D. V lost 1 base, J lost 6 bases, and 12 bases lay in between. There are 15 residues in the CDR3. Here the CDR3 reads CASSLEGPRSGELFF. The CDR3 nucleotides read TGTGCCAGCAGTTTAGAGGGTCCTAGGTCCGGGGAGCTGTTTTTT.

V gene TRBV6-8 combines with J gene TRBJ2-7; maybe TRBD1 (6 bases). Between the trimmed V and J ends, which lost 5 bases and 2 bases, there was a span of 19 bases. CDR3 length: 16 amino acids. The germline CDR1 and CDR2 sequences are MNHGY and SAAAGT. DNA of the CDR3: TGTGCCAGCAGTGCAATCGGTCGAGGGGGTACCTACGAGCAGTACTTC. This codes for CASSAIGRGGTYEQYF.

This clonotype showed up just a few times. A read error is possible here, since a much larger clone lies one base away. The gene calls are TRBV6-6 and TRBJ2-1; D may be TRBD1 or TRBD2 (5 bases each). The CDR3 covers 15 residues. From germline, CDR1 is MNHNY and CDR2 SVGAGI (reference sequence). The germline V and J ends were trimmed by 5 bases and 0 bases, with 11 bases remaining between them. The CDR3 protein is CASSPGHSSYNEQFF. CDR3 DNA: TGTGCCAGCAGTCCGGGGCACAGCTCCTACAATGAGCAGTTCTTC.

A single count supports this clonotype. This sequence joins TRBV28 and TRBJ2-7; 7 bases fit TRBD2. This CDR3 has 15 residues. Germline CDR1 reads MDHEN; CDR2 reads SYDVKM. Losses at the gene ends were 7 bases for V and 2 bases for J; bases not matched to a gene: 11. DNA for the CDR3: TGTGCCAGCAATTCCCTGACTAGCTTTCCCTACGAGCAGTACTTC. This codes for CASNSLTSFPYEQYF.

This rearrangement joins TRBV12-3 or TRBV12-4 to TRBJ2-2, with TRBD2 as a possible D gene (5 bases). CDR3 length: 15 amino acids. V was pared by 6 bases and J by 1 base, with 12 bases between. The CDR3 is CASSRAEGNTGELFF. Written as DNA, the CDR3 is TGTGCCAGCAGCCGGGCCGAGGGGAACACCGGGGAGCTGTTTTTT.

Ten or more counts support this clonotype. This chain links TRBV7-9 with TRBJ2-7, with D possibly matching TRBD1 (5 bases). Germline lookup yields CDR1 SEHNR and CDR2 FQNEAQ (reference sequence). The CDR3 length is 14 residues. The V end lost 1 base, the J end lost 5 bases, and 12 bases lay between the germline ends. In nucleotides, the CDR3 is TGTGCCAGCAGCTTAGTCTCAGGGTGGCACGAGCAGTACTTC. This codes for CASSLVSGWHEQYF.

The table lists this clonotype with a few counts. This chain joins TRBV6-1 and TRBJ2-2; tentatively, D is TRBD1 (5 bases). The germline V and J ends were trimmed by 5 bases and 4 bases, with 14 bases remaining between them. CDR1 and CDR2 (germline): MNHNS, SASEGT. This CDR3 has 15 residues. The CDR3 loop reads CASSSPATGTGELFF. The CDR3 DNA follows: TGTGCCAGCAGTTCTCCGGCCACAGGCACCGGGGAGCTGTTTTTT.